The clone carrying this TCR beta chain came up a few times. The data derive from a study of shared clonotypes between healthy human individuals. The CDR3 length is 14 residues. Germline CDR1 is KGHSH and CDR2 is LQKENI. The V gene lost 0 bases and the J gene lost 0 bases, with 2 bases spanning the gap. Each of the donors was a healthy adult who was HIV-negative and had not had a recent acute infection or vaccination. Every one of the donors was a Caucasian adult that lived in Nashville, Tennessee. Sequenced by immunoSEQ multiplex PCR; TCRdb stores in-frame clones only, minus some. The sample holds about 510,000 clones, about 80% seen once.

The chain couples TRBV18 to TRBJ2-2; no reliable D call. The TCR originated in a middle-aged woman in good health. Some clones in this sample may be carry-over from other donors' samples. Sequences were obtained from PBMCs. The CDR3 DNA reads TGTGCCAGCTCACCACCGCCGAACACCGGGGAGCTGTTTTTT. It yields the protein CASSPPPNTGELFF. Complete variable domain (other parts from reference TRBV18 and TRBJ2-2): NAGVMQNPRHLVRRRGQEARLRCSPMKGHSHVYWYRQLPEEGLKFMVYLQKENIIDESGMPKERFSAEFPKEGPSILRIQQVVRGDSAAYFCASSPPPNTGELFFGEGSRLTVL.